This note documents a single TCR beta chain sequence. The CDR3 spans 14 residues. The data were taken from a study of blood T cell repertoires in COVID-19. Whole-study context: T cells, B-cell-depleted T cells, or PBMCs provided the cDNA or gDNA that served as material.

Only in-frame clones appear in the TCRdb table, and some are missing; sequencing was by immunoSEQ multiplex PCR. There are 75,000 to 100,000 clones in the sample; approximately 89% occur only once, and 20% lies in the top ten. The TCR originated in a human donor in a cohort sampled during active COVID-19. J is TRBJ2-5 and V is TRBV21-1; the table names TRBD2, a call not compared with the DNA. TRBV21-1 is termed a pseudogene. Sequencing used peripheral blood. The CDR3, as DNA: TGTGCCAGCAAGGGGACTAGTGGCCAAGAGACCCAGTACTTC. It translates to CASKGTSGQETQYF.